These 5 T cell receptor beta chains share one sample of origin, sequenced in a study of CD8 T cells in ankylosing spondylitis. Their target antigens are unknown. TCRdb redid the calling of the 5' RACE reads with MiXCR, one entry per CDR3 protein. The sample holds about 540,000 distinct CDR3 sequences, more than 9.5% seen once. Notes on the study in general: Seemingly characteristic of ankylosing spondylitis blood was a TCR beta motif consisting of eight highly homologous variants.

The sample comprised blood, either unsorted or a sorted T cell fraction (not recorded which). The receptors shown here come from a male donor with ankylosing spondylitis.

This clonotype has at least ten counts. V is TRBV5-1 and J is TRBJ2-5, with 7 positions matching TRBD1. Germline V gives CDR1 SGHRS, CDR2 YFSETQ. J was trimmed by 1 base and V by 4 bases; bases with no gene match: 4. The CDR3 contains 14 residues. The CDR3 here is CASSKGTAQETQYF. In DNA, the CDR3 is TGCGCCAGCAGCAAAGGGACAGCCCAAGAGACCCAGTACTTC. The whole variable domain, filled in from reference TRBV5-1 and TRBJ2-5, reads KAGVTQTPRYLIKTRGQQVTLSCSPISGHRSVSWYQQTPGQGLQFLFEYFSETQRNKGNFPGRFSGRQFSNSRSEMNVSTLELGDSALYLCASSKGTAQETQYFGPGTRLLVL.

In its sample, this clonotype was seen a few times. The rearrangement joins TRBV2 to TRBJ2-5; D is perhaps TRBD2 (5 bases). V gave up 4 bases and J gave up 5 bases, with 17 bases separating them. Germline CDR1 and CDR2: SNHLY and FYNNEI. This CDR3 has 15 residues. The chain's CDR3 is CASSGESPGFETQYF. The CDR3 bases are TGTGCCAGCAGTGGGGAATCACCGGGATTCGAGACCCAGTACTTC. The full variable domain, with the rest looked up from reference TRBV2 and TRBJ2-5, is EPEVTQTPSHQVTQMGQEVILRCVPISNHLYFYWYRQILGQKVEFLVSFYNNEISEKSEIFDDQFSVERPDGSNFTLKIRSTKLEDSAMYFCASSGESPGFETQYFGPGTRLLVL.

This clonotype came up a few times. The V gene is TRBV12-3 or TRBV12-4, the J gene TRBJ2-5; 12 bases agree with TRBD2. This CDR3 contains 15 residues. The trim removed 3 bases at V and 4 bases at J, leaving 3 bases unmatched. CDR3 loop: CASSFGLAGIETQYF. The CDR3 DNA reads TGTGCCAGCAGTTTCGGACTAGCGGGGATAGAGACCCAGTACTTC.

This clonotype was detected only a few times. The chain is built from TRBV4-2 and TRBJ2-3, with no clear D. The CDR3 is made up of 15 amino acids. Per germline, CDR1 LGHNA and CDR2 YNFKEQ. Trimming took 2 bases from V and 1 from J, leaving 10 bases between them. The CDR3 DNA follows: TGTGCCAGCAGCCAACCACAGAGTCGCACAGATACGCAGTATTTT. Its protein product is CASSQPQSRTDTQYF.

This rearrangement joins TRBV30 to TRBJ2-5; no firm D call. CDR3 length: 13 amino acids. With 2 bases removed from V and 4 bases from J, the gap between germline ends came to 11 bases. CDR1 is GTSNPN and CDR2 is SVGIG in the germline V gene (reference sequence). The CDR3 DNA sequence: TGTGCCTGGAGTCAAAGCGACGCAGAGACCCAGTACTTC. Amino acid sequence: CAWSQSDAETQYF.